Each of the 21 T cell receptor beta chains below was sequenced from the same sample in a study of blood T cell repertoires in COVID-19. Measured with immunoSEQ multiplex PCR; TCRdb has only the in-frame clones, and not every one. This sample carries more than 200,000 clones, 85% to 90% of them seen once, and the ten largest clones take more than 8.5%. The sample was peripheral blood. The receptors come from a woman between 50 and 59 years old with COVID-19, enrolled during active disease.

The gene calls are TRBV5-1 and TRBJ1-2, with D unclear. V lost 2 bases and J 8 bases, leaving 16 bases between the germline ends. Germline V gene lookup returns CDR1 SGHRS and CDR2 YFSETQ. This CDR3 region has 14 residues. DNA for the CDR3: TGCGCCAGCAGCTTTGGTTTTGGGCAGGTCGGCTACACCTTC. As protein: CASSFGFGQVGYTF.

CDR3: CASSQEGTGGSKGLSGNTIYF. DNA for the CDR3: TGTGCCAGCAGCCAAGAAGGGACAGGGGGCTCGAAAGGATTGTCTGGAAACACCATATATTTT. The genes are TRBV4-2 and TRBJ1-3; the match to TRBD1 covers 12 bases. The germline CDR1 and CDR2 sequences are LGHNA and YNFKEQ. This CDR3 is built from 21 residues. The trim removed 0 bases at V and 1 base at J, leaving 13 bases unmatched.

V gene TRBV9 combines with J gene TRBJ2-1; 8 bases map to TRBD2. The CDR3 covers 17 residues. V dropped 4 bases and J dropped 4; count of bases not matched to a gene: 13. Per the germline V gene, CDR1 is SGDLS and CDR2 is YYNGEE. The CDR3 sequence is CASSLPLGGGIYNEQFF. The CDR3 nucleotides read TGTGCCAGCAGCTTACCGCTGGGCGGGGGGATATACAATGAGCAGTTCTTC.

V usage is TRBV19 and J usage is TRBJ2-2; TRBD2 might be the D (6 bases). Looked up from germline, CDR1 is LNHDA and CDR2 is SQIVND (reference sequence). CDR3 length: 13 amino acids. Trimming stripped 8 bases from V and 6 bases from J, with 13 bases between. The CDR3 loop is CASAGSRAGELFF. The CDR3 region has the DNA TGTGCCAGTGCGGGGTCGAGAGCCGGGGAGCTGTTTTTT.

This sequence joins TRBV24-1 and TRBJ2-2, with 7 bases that match TRBD1. With V trimmed by 9 bases and J by 2 bases, 11 bases remained unmatched. The CDR3 contains 16 residues. Germline V gives CDR1 KGHDR, CDR2 SFDVKD. The chain's CDR3 is CATETGSRQNTGELFF. CDR3 DNA: TGTGCCACCGAGACAGGGTCGAGGCAAAACACCGGGGAGCTGTTTTTT.

The chain couples TRBV7-6 to TRBJ2-7; 9 bases map to TRBD1. This CDR3 is built from 14 residues. Germline CDR1 and CDR2: SGHVS and FNYEAQ. Trimming removed 4 bases from V and 6 bases from J; junction bases left unmatched: 7. CDR3 bases: TGTGCCAGCAGCTCTTACGGACAGGGGACCGAGCAGTACTTC. The encoded protein is CASSSYGQGTEQYF.

The gene calls are TRBV7-2 and TRBJ1-2; D may be TRBD1 (6 bases). This CDR3 is built from 15 residues. The V end lost 3 bases, the J end lost 4 bases, and 15 bases lay between the germline ends. The germline CDR1 and CDR2 sequences are SGHTA and FQGNSA. The DNA of the CDR3 is TGTGCCAGCAGCTTGCAAGGGCAGGGGACCTATGGCTACACCTTC. It specifies CASSLQGQGTYGYTF.

This clone was detected only once. The J gene is TRBJ1-6, the V gene TRBV30, with 7 nucleotides matching TRBD1. The V gene's germline CDR1 is GTSNPN and CDR2 SVGIG (reference sequence). This CDR3 has 17 residues. With 0 bases clipped from V and 6 bases from J, the junction kept 11 bases outside the gene matches. CDR3 sequence: CAWSVEITGAVNSPLHF. The DNA for the CDR3 is TGTGCCTGGAGTGTAGAAATAACAGGGGCAGTTAATTCACCCCTCCACTTT.

The chain is built from TRBV11-3 and TRBJ1-1; a weak D match, TRBD1 (6 bases). This CDR3 is built from 14 residues. The germline gives CDR1 SGHNT, CDR2 YENEEA. V lost 6 bases, J lost 3 bases, and 14 bases lay in between. The CDR3 loop reads CASRLSRGDTEAFF. The CDR3 nucleotides are TGTGCCAGCAGGCTTAGCAGGGGTGACACTGAAGCTTTCTTT.

The chain recombines TRBV5-1 with TRBJ1-3; no clear D gene. Germline-derived CDR1 and CDR2 are SGHRS and YFSETQ. Trimming stripped 3 bases from V and 0 bases from J, with 13 bases between. The CDR3 is 16 residues long. The CDR3 DNA follows: TGCGCCAGCAGCTACGCGGGAGTGAGCTCTGGAAACACCATATATTTT. This encodes CASSYAGVSSGNTIYF.

The chain uses TRBV12-3 or TRBV12-4 and TRBJ2-1; D might be TRBD2 (6 bases). There are 13 residues in the CDR3. The germline V and J ends were trimmed by 1 base and 10 bases, with 11 bases remaining between them. The DNA for the CDR3 is TGTGCCAGCAGTTTAGGGACTATCAGCGAGCAGTTCTTC. It encodes CASSLGTISEQFF.

The rearrangement uses TRBV10-2 and TRBJ1-3; 7 nucleotides match TRBD1. The CDR3 is 18 residues long. V dropped 3 bases and J dropped 0; count of bases not matched to a gene: 11. Germline CDR1 reads WSHSY; CDR2 reads SAAADI. The CDR3 DNA reads TGCGCCAGCAGTGATCACCGGGACAGCGTAAGCTCTGGAAACACCATATATTTT. Translation gives CASSDHRDSVSSGNTIYF.

CDR3 region: CASSPAGTQAYEQYF. The CDR3, as DNA: TGTGCCAGTAGTCCCGCCGGGACTCAGGCCTACGAGCAGTACTTC. The chain combines TRBV19 with TRBJ2-7; D is perhaps TRBD2 (6 bases). The germline V and J ends were trimmed by 5 bases and 2 bases, with 16 bases remaining between them. This CDR3 is 15 amino acids long. CDR1 and CDR2 from the germline V gene are LNHDA and SQIVND (reference sequence).

The V call is TRBV24-1, the J call TRBJ2-5, with D tentatively TRBD2 (6 bases). V was shortened by 4 bases and J by 5 bases, with 13 bases between the two germline ends. This CDR3 is built from 14 residues. Germline CDR1 is KGHDR and CDR2 is SFDVKD. The CDR3 DNA reads TGTGCCACCAGTGACCCCAGGGCGGGGGAGACCCAGTACTTC. It encodes CATSDPRAGETQYF.

This chain uses TRBV19 with TRBJ2-7; 8 bases agree with TRBD2. The length of the CDR3 is 14 residues. Trimming took 4 bases from V and 0 from J; bases not matched to a gene: 2. Germline V gene sequence: CDR1 LNHDA, CDR2 SQIVND (reference sequence). CDR3 DNA sequence: TGTGCCAGTAGTAGCGGGGGGAGCTCCTACGAGCAGTACTTC. The encoded protein is CASSSGGSSYEQYF. Using reference TRBV19 and TRBJ2-7 for the parts outside the CDR3, the full variable domain is DGGITQSPKYLFRKEGQNVTLSCEQNLNHDAMYWYRQDPGQGLRLIYYSQIVNDFQKGDIAEGYSVSREKKESFPLTVTSAQKNPTAFYLCASSSGGSSYEQYFGPGTRLTVT.

The chain is built from TRBV27 and TRBJ1-2, with a weak D call TRBD1 (6 bases). The germline V gene has CDR1 MNHEY and CDR2 SMNVEV (reference sequence). The CDR3 totals 22 residues. V was pared by 3 bases and J by 0 bases, with 32 bases between. CDR3 DNA sequence: TGTGCCAGCAGTTTGCGCGGGAGAACAACTGGGGGCCACTCCACAGCTAACTATGGCTACACCTTC. Amino acid sequence: CASSLRGRTTGGHSTANYGYTF.

This sequence joins TRBV5-1 and TRBJ2-7, with 9 bases matching TRBD1. CDR1 is SGHRS and CDR2 is YFSETQ in the germline V gene. The CDR3 runs 15 residues. The ends lost 5 bases at V and 2 bases at J; junction bases unmatched: 8. The CDR3 loop is CASSPRDRVTYEQYF. The CDR3, as DNA: TGCGCCAGCAGTCCCCGGGACAGGGTCACCTACGAGCAGTACTTC.

The chain recombines TRBV7-3 with TRBJ2-3; D might be TRBD2 (6 bases). CDR1 and CDR2 (germline): SGHTA, FQGTGA. The CDR3 sequence is 14 residues long. The V and J ends lost 5 bases and 5 bases respectively, with 14 bases between them. The CDR3 DNA reads TGTGCCAGCAGCCTGACGGGGGTGGGAGATACGCAGTATTTT. This codes for CASSLTGVGDTQYF.

V is TRBV11-3 and J is TRBJ2-1; 10 bases match TRBD2. Germline CDR1 and CDR2: SGHNT and YENEEA. V trimming: 0 bases; J trimming: 10 bases; junction bases outside the gene matches: 6. The CDR3 consists of 15 residues. The CDR3: CASSLEGSGGAEQFF. The CDR3 nucleotides are TGTGCCAGCAGCTTAGAGGGGAGCGGGGGGGCCGAGCAGTTCTTC.

As DNA, the CDR3 is TGTGCCAGTATGGGGACAGCCCAGGGAGAGACCCAGTACTTC. It is translated as CASMGTAQGETQYF. This sequence joins TRBV19 and TRBJ2-5; 7 bases map to TRBD1. The germline CDR1 and CDR2 sequences are LNHDA and SQIVND (reference sequence). Trimming took 7 bases from V and 4 from J; bases not matched to a gene: 9. The CDR3 is 14 amino acids.

The gene calls are TRBV27 and TRBJ2-3, with 9 bases fitting TRBD2. The ends lost 3 bases at V and 6 bases at J; junction bases unmatched: 10. This CDR3 has 16 residues. CDR1 MNHEY and CDR2 SMNVEV come from the germline V gene (reference sequence). CDR3 in amino acids: CASSFHGQAGGDTQYF. DNA of the CDR3: TGTGCCAGCAGTTTCCACGGACAGGCGGGAGGGGATACGCAGTATTTT.